The TCR beta chain under discussion was sequenced for a study of T cells in Graves' hyperthyroidism and ophthalmopathy. Across the whole study: The initial diagnosis was the point when peripheral blood was collected, ahead of any treatment.

Absence of ophthalmopathy progression within 18 months defined stable Graves' hyperthyroidism. Diagnosis of hyperthyroidism was new in patients aged 18 to 65, and its duration was under 2 months. The diagnostic basis comprised clinical symptoms, serum thyroxine and TRAb, thyroid ultrasound and orbital computed tomography. The CDR3 contains 13 residues. With V trimmed by 5 bases and J by 1 base, 1 base remained unmatched. CDR1 is SQVTM and CDR2 is ANQGSEA in the germline V gene. RNA transcripts gave rise to amplified TCR beta CDR3 regions. HTBI primers were used for first-round RT-PCR of the TCR CDR3. TCRdb reprocessed the multiplex PCR reads via MiXCR and lists one record per CDR3 protein. The table records a few hundred thousand distinct CDR3 sequences, 12% to 15% of them present only once.

The chain employs TRBV29-1 and TRBJ2-2; 7 positions match TRBD1. The source of this sequence is a woman under 30 with Graves' hyperthyroidism. The material sequenced was blood. The CDR3 here is CSVYRGNTGELFF. The CDR3 DNA is TGCAGCGTTTACAGGGGGAACACCGGGGAGCTGTTTTTT.